This T cell receptor beta chain was captured in a study of T cell repertoires in cytomegalovirus infection. Across the whole study: Public signatures in TCR beta pointed to CMV infection and matching HLA type. The study's findings and limits: In two of eight donors, the top clonotype was HLA-C-restricted CMV-specific. CMV carriers with the relevant HLA were identified by cumulative public TCR beta family frequency.

TCRdb re-called the reads through MiXCR, storing one row per CDR3 protein. The table lists about 230,000 distinct CDR3 sequences, 20% to 25% of them singletons, with approximately 18% in the top ten. V lost 3 bases, J lost 6 bases, and 7 bases stayed unmatched. The CDR3 loop spans 14 amino acids. As concerns this clonotype: Its antigen is undetermined.

The TCR comes from a human donor in good health (CMV status not recorded). Some clones in this sample may be carry-over from other donors' samples. The sample comprised CD8+ T cells from PBMCs. This chain joins TRBV12-3 or TRBV12-4 and TRBJ2-5; 7 bases align to TRBD2. The CDR3 loop is CASSLRPGRQTQYF. The CDR3 DNA is TGTGCCAGCAGTTTGCGGCCCGGGAGGCAGACCCAGTACTTC.